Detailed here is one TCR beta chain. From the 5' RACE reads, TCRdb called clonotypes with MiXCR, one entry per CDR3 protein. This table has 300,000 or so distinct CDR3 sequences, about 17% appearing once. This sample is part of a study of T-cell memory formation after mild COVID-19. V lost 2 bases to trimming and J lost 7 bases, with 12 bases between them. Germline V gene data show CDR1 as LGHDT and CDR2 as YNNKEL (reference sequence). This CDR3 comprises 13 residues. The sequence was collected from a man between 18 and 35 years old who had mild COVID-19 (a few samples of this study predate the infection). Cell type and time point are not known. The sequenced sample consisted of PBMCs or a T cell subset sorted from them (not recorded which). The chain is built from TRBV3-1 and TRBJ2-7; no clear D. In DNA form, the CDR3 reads TGTGCCAGCAGCCAAAGACACGTGGGAGAGCAGTACTTC. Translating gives CASSQRHVGEQYF.